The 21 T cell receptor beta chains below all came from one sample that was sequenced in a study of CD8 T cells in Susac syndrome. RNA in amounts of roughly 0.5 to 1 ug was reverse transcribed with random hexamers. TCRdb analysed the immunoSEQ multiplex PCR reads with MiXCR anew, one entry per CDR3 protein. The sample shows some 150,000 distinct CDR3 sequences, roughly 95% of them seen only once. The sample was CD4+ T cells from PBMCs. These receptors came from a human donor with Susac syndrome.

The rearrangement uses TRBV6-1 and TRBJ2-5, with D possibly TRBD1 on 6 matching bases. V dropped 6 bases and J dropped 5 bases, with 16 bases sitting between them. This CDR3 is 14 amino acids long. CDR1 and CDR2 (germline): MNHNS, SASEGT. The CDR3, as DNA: TGTGCCAGCAGGGTGGGCCCCCAGGGGGAGACCCAGTACTTC. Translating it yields CASRVGPQGETQYF.

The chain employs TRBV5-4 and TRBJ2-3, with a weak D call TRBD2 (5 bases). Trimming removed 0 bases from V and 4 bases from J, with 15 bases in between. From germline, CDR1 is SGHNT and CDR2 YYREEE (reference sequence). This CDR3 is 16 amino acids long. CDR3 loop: CASSLEALARADTQYF. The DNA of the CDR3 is TGTGCCAGCAGCTTGGAAGCTCTGGCGCGGGCAGATACGCAGTATTTT.

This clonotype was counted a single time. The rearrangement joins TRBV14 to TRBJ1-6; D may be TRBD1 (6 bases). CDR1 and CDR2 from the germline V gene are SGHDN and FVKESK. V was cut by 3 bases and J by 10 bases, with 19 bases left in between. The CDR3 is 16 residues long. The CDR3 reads CASSQGHPQEGSPLHF. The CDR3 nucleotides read TGTGCCAGCAGCCAGGGACATCCCCAGGAAGGATCACCCCTCCACTTT. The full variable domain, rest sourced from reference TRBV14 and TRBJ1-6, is EAGVTQFPSHSVIEKGQTVTLRCDPISGHDNLYWYRRVMGKEIKFLLHFVKESKQDESGMPNNRFLAERTGGTYSTLKVQPAELEDSGVYFCASSQGHPQEGSPLHFGNGTRLTVT.

CDR3 sequence (DNA): TGTGCCAGCTCTCGCGACCCCTCCTACGAGCAGTACTTC. Amino acids: CASSRDPSYEQYF. The V and J genes are TRBV5-6 and TRBJ2-7; no definite D call. V was pared by 7 bases and J by 0 bases, with 11 bases between. Germline CDR1 SGHDT, CDR2 YYEEEE. This CDR3 contains 13 residues.

CDR3 loop: CASSPTPGLTSYEQYF. CDR3 nucleotides: TGTGCCAGCAGCCCCACGCCGGGACTCACTTCCTACGAGCAGTACTTC. This chain connects TRBV5-6 to TRBJ2-7; D perhaps matches TRBD2 (6 bases). Germline-derived CDR1 and CDR2 are SGHDT and YYEEEE. CDR3 length: 16 residues. The ends were cut back, 4 bases at V and 1 base at J, with 18 bases in the middle.

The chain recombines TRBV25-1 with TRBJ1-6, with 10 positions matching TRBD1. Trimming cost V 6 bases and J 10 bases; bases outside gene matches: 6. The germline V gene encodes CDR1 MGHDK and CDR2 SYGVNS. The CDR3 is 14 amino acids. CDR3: CASRGTGAPSPLHF. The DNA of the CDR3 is TGTGCCAGCAGGGGGACAGGGGCCCCATCACCCCTCCACTTT.

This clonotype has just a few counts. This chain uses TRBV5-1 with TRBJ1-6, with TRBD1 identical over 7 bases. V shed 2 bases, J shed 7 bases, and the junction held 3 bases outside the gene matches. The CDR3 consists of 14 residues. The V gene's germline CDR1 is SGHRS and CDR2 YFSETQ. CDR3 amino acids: CASSFGTENSPLHF. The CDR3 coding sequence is TGCGCCAGCAGCTTTGGGACAGAAAATTCACCCCTCCACTTT.

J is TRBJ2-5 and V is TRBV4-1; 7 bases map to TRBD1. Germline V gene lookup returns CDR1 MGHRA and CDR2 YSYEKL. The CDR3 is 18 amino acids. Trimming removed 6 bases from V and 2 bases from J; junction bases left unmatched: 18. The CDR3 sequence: CASSRTQGEYPLQETQYF. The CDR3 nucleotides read TGCGCCAGCAGTCGCACCCAGGGGGAATACCCCTTACAAGAGACCCAGTACTTC.

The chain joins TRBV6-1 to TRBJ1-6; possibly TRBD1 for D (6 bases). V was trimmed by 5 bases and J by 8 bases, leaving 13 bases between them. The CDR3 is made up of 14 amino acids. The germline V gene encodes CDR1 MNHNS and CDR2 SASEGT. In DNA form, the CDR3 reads TGTGCCAGCAGTCTAGGGGGAAGGTATTCACCCCTCCACTTT. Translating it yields CASSLGGRYSPLHF.

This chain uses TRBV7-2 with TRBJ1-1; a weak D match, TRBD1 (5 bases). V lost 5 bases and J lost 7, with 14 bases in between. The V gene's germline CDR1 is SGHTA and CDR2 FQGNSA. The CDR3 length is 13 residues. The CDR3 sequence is CASSQDRGDEAFF. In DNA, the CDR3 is TGTGCCAGCAGCCAAGACCGGGGCGATGAAGCTTTCTTT.

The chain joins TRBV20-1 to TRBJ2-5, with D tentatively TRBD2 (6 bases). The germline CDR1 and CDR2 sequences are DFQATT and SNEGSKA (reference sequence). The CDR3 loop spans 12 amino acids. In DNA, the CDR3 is TGCAGGGCGGTGGGCCCCGGGGGGACCCAGTACTTC. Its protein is CRAVGPGGTQYF.

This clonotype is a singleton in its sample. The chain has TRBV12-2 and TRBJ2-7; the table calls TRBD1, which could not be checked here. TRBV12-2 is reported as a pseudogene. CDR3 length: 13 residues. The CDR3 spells CASRFGGDYEQYF. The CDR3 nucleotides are TGTGCAAGTCGCTTTGGGGGGGACTACGAGCAGTACTTC.

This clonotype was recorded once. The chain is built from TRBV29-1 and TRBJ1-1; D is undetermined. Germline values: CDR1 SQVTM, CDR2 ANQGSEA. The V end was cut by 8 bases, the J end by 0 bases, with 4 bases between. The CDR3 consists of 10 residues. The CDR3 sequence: CSSMNTEAFF. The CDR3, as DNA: TGCAGCAGTATGAACACTGAAGCTTTCTTT.

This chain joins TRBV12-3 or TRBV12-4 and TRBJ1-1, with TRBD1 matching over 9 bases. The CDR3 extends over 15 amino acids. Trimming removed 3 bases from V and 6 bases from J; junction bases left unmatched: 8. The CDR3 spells CASSLGQGGRSEAFF. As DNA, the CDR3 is TGTGCCAGCAGTTTGGGACAGGGTGGCAGGTCTGAAGCTTTCTTT.

The chain's CDR3 is CASSSGTSSPDEQFF. CDR3 DNA sequence: TGTGCCAGCAGCTCCGGGACTAGCTCGCCGGATGAGCAGTTCTTC. This rearrangement joins TRBV5-8 to TRBJ2-1; TRBD2 agrees at 9 bases. The germline V gene has CDR1 SGHTS and CDR2 YDEGEE. The CDR3 sequence is 15 residues long. Germline trimming cut 3 bases from V and 8 bases from J; bases unmatched to any gene: 9.

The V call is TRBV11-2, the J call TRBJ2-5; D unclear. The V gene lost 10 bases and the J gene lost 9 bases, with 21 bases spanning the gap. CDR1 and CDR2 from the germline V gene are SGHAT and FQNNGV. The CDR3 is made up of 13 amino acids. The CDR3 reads CATSKRSLISQYF. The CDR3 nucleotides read TGTGCCACTTCTAAACGGTCCCTAATATCCCAGTACTTC.

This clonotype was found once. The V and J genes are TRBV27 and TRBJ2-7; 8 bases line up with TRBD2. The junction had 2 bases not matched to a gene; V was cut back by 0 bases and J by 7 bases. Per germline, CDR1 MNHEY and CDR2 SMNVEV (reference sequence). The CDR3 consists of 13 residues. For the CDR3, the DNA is TGTGCCAGCAGTTTATCGCGGGGGGTTGAGCAGTACTTC. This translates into CASSLSRGVEQYF.

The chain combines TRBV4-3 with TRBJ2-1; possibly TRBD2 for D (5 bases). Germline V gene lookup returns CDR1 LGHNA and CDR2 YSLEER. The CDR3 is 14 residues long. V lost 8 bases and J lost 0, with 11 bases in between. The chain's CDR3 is CASAEADSYNEQFF. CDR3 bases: TGCGCCAGCGCGGAGGCAGACTCCTACAATGAGCAGTTCTTC.

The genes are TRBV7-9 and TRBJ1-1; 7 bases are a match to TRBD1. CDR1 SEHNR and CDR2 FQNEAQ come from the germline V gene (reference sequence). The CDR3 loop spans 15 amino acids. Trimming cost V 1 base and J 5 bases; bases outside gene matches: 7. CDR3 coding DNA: TGTGCCAGCAGCTTAGTGACAGGGAGTTTTACTGAAGCTTTCTTT. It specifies CASSLVTGSFTEAFF.

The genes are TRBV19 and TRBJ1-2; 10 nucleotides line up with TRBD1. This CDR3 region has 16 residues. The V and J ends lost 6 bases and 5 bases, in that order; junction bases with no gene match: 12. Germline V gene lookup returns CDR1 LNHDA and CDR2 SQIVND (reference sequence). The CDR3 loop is CASRIPDRDRGYGYTF. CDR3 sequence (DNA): TGTGCCAGTAGGATCCCCGACCGGGACAGGGGATATGGCTACACCTTC.

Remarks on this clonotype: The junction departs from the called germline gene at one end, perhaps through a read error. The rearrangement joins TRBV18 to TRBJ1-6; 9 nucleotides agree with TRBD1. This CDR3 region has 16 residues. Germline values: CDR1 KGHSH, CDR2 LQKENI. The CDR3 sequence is CAGSPPGTGLRSPLHF. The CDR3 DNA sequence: TGTGCCGGCTCACCACCGGGGACAGGGCTACGATCACCCCTCCACTTT.